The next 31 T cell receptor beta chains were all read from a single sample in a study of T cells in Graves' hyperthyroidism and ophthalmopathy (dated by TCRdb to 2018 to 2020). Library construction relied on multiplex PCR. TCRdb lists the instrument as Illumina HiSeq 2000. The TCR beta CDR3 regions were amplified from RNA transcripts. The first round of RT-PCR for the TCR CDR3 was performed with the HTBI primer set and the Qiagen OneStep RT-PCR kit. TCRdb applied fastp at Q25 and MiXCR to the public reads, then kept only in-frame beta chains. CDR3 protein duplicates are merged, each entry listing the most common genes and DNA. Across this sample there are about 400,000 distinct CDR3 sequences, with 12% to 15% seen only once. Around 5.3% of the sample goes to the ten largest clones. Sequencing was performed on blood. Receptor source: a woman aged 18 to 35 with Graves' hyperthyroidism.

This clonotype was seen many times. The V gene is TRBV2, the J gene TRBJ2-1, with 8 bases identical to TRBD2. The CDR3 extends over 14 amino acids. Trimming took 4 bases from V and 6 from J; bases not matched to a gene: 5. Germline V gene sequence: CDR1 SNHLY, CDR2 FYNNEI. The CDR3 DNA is TGTGCCAGCAGTGCGGGACTAGTTGGCAATGAGCAGTTCTTC. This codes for CASSAGLVGNEQFF. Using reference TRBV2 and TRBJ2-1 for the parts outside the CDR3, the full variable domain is EPEVTQTPSHQVTQMGQEVILRCVPISNHLYFYWYRQILGQKVEFLVSFYNNEISEKSEIFDDQFSVERPDGSNFTLKIRSTKLEDSAMYFCASSAGLVGNEQFFGPGTRLTVL.

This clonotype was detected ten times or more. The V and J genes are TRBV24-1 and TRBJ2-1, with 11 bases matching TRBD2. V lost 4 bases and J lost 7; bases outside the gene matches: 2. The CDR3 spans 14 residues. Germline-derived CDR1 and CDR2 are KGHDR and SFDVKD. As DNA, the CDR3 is TGTGCCACCAGTGACCCTAGCGGGAGGAATGAGCAGTTCTTC. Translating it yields CATSDPSGRNEQFF.

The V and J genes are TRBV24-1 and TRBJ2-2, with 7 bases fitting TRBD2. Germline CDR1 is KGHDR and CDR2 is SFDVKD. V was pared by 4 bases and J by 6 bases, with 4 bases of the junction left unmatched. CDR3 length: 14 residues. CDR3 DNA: TGTGCCACCAGTGAGGCGGGAGTTGCCGGGGAGCTGTTTTTT. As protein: CATSEAGVAGELFF.

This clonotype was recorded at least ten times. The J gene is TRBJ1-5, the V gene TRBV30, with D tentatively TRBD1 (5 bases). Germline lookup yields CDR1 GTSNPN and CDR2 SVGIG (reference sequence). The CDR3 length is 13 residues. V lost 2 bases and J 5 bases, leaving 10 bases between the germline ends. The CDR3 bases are TGTGCCTGGAGTCCGGGGCAGGATCAGCCCCAGCATTTT. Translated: CAWSPGQDQPQHF. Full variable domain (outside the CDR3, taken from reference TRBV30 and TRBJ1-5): SQTIHQWPATLVQPVGSPLSLECTVEGTSNPNLYWYRQAAGRGLQLLFYSVGIGQISSEVPQNLSASRPQDRQFILSSKKLLLSDSGFYLCAWSPGQDQPQHFGDGTRLSIL.

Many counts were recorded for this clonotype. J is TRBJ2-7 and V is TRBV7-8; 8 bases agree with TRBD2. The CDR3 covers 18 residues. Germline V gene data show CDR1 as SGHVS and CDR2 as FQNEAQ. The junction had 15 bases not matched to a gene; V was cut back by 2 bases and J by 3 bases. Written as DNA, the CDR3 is TGTGCCAGCAGCTTAAGGCCGGGCACGGGAGGGGACTTCTACGAGCAGTACTTC. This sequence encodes CASSLRPGTGGDFYEQYF.

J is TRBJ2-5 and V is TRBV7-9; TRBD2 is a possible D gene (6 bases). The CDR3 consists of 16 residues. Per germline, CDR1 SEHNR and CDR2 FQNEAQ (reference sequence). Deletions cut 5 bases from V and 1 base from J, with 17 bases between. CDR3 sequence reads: CASSNIREEIQETQYF. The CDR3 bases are TGTGCCAGCAGCAATATCAGGGAGGAGATCCAAGAGACCCAGTACTTC.

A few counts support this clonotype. The CDR3 sequence: CASSRGPNQPQHF. Here the CDR3 DNA reads TGTGCCAGCAGCCGGGGACCTAATCAGCCCCAGCATTTT. The chain combines TRBV5-8 with TRBJ1-5, with TRBD1 as a possible D gene (5 bases). Trimming took 4 bases from V and 4 from J, leaving 9 bases between them. From germline, CDR1 is SGHTS and CDR2 YDEGEE. The CDR3 length is 13 residues.

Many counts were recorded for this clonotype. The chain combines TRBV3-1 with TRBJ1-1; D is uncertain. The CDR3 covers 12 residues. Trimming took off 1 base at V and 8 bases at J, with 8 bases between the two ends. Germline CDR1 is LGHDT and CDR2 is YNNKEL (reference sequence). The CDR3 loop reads CASSQVGKEAFF. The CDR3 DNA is TGTGCCAGCAGCCAAGTGGGGAAAGAAGCTTTCTTT.

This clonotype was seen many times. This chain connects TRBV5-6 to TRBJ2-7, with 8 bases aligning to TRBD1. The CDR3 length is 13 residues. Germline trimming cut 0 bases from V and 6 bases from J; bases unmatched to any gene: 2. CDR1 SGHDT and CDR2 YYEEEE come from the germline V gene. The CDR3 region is CASSLGQGFEQYF. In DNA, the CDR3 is TGTGCCAGCAGCTTGGGACAGGGGTTCGAGCAGTACTTC.

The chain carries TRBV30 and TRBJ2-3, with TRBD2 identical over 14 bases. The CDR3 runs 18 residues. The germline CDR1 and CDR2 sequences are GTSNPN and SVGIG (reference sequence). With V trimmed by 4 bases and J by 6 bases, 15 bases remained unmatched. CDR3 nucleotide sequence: TGTGCCTGGACCACGACTAGGACTAGCGGGAGGAACGGGGATACGCAGTATTTT. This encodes CAWTTTRTSGRNGDTQYF.

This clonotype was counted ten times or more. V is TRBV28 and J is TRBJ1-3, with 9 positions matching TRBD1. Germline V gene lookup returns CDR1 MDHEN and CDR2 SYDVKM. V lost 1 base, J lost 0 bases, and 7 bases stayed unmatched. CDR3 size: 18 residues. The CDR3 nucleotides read TGTGCCAGCAGTTTATCGGTTGGGACAGGGTTCTCTGGAAACACCATATATTTT. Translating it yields CASSLSVGTGFSGNTIYF.

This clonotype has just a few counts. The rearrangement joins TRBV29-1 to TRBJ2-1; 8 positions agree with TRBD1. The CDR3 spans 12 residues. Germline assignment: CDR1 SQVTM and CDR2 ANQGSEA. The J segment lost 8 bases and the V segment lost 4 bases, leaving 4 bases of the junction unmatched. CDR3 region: CSVVQGAYEQFF. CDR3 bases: TGCAGCGTTGTGCAGGGGGCCTATGAGCAGTTCTTC.

The CDR3 sequence is CASSQVNGDQPQHF. The DNA for the CDR3 is TGCGCCAGCAGCCAAGTAAATGGGGACCAGCCCCAGCATTTT. This chain joins TRBV4-1 and TRBJ1-5; possible D gene TRBD1, 5 bases. Germline V lookup: CDR1 MGHRA, CDR2 YSYEKL. Trimming left V 1 base short and J 7 bases short, with 11 bases between. The CDR3 has 14 amino acids.

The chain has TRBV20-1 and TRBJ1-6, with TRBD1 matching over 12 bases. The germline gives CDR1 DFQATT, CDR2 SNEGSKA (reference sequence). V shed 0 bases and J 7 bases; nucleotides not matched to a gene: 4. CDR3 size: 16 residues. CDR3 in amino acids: CSAREGTGGGNSPLHF. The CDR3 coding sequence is TGCAGTGCTAGAGAGGGGACAGGGGGCGGCAATTCACCCCTCCACTTT.

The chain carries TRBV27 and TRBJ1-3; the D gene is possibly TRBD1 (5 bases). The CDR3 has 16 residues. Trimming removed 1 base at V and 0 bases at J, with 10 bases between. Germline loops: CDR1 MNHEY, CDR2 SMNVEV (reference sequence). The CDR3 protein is CASSLYGGLSGNTIYF. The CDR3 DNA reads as TGTGCCAGCAGTTTATATGGGGGACTCTCTGGAAACACCATATATTTT.

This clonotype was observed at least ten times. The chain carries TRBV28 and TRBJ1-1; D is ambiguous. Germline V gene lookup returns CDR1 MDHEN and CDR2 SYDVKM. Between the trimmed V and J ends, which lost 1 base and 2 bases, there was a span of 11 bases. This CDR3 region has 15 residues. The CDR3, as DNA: TGTGCCAGCAGTTTATCCGGACCGATAAACACTGAAGCTTTCTTT. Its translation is CASSLSGPINTEAFF.

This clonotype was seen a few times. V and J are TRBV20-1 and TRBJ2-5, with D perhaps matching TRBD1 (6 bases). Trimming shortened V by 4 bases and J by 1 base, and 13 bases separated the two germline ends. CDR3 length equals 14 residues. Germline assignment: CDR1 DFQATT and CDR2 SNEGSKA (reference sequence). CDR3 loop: CSATGTNIQETQYF. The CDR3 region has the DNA TGCAGTGCTACCGGGACAAATATCCAAGAGACCCAGTACTTC.

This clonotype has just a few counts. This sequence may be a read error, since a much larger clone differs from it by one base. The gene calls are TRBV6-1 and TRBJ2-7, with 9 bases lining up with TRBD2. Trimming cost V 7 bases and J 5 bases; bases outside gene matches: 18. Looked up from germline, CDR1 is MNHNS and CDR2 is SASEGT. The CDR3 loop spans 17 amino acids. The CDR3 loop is CASNYGARASGINEQYF. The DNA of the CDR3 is TGTGCCAGCAACTACGGGGCCCGGGCTAGCGGGATAAACGAGCAGTACTTC.

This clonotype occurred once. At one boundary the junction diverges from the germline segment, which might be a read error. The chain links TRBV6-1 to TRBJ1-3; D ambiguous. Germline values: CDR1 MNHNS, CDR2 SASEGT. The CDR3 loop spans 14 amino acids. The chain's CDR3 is CASREDISGNTIYF. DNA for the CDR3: TGTGCCAGCAGGGAAGATATCTCTGGAAACACCATATATTTT.

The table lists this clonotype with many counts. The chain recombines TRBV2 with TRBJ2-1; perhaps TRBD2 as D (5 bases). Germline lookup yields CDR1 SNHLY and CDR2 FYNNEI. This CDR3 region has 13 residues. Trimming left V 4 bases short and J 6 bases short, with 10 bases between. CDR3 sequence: CASSGGRGNEQFF. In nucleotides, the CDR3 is TGTGCCAGCAGTGGAGGTCGGGGCAATGAGCAGTTCTTC.

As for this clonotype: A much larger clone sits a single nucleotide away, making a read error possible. CDR3 residues: CASSESEGVTGWTLNQPQHF. CDR3 nucleotide sequence: TGTGCCAGCAGTGAAAGCGAAGGGGTGACAGGGTGGACTCTAAATCAGCCCCAGCATTTT. The genes are TRBV6-1 and TRBJ1-5, with 7 bases that match TRBD1. Germline values: CDR1 MNHNS, CDR2 SASEGT. The CDR3 is made up of 20 amino acids. Trimming at V came to 2 bases and at J to 4 bases, leaving 20 bases not matched to a gene.

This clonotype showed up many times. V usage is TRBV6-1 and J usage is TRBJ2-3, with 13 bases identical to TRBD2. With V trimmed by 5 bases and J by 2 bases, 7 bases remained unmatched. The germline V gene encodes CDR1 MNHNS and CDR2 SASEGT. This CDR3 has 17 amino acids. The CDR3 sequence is CASSYRGLAGSTDTQYF. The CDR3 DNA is TGTGCCAGCAGTTACAGGGGACTAGCGGGGTCCACAGATACGCAGTATTTT.

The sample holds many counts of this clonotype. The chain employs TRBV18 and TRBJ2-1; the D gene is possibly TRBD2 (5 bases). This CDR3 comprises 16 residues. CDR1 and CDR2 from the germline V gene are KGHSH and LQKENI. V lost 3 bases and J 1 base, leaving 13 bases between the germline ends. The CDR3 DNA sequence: TGTGCCAGCTCACCCGAGCGAGCGGATTCCTACAATGAGCAGTTCTTC. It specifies CASSPERADSYNEQFF.

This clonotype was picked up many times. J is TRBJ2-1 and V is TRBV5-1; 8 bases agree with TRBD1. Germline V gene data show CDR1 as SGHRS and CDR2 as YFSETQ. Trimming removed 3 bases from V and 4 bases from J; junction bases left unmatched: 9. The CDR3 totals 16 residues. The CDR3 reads CASSSQGAVAYNEQFF. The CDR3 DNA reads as TGCGCCAGCAGCTCCCAGGGGGCTGTAGCTTACAATGAGCAGTTCTTC.

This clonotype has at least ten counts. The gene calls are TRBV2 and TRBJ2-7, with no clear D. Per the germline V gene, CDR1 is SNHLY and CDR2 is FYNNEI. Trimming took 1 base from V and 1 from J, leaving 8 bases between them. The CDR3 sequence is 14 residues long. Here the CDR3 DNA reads TGTGCCAGCAGTGAAGGCGGCTATTCCTACGAGCAGTACTTC. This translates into CASSEGGYSYEQYF.

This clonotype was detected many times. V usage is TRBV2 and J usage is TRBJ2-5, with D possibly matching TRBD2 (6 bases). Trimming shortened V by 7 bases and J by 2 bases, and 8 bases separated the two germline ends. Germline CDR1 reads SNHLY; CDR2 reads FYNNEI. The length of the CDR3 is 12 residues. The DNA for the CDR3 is TGTGCCAGCATGCGGGATCAAGAGACCCAGTACTTC. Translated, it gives CASMRDQETQYF.

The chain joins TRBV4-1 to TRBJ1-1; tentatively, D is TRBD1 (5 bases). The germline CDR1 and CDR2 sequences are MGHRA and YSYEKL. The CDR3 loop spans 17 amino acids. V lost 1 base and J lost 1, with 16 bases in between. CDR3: CASSQGLGVRKNTEAFF. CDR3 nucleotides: TGCGCCAGCAGCCAAGGCTTGGGGGTAAGAAAGAACACTGAAGCTTTCTTT.

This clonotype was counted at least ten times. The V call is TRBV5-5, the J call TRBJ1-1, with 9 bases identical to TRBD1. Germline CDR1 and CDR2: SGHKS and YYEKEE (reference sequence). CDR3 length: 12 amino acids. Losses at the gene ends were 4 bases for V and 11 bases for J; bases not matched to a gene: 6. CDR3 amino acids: CASSLRDRAAFF. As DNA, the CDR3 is TGTGCCAGCAGCCTGCGGGACAGGGCGGCTTTCTTT. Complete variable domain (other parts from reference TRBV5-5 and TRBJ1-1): DAGVTQSPTHLIKTRGQQVTLRCSPISGHKSVSWYQQVLGQGPQFIFQYYEKEERGRGNFPDRFSARQFPNYSSELNVNALLLGDSALYLCASSLRDRAAFFGQGTRLTVV.

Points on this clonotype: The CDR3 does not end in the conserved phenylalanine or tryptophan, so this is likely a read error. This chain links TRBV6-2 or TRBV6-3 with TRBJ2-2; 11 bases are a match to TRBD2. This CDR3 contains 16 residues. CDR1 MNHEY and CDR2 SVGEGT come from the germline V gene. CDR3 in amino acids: CTSGTSGIRYTGELFL. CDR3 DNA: TGTACATCCGGGACTAGCGGTATCAGGTACACCGGGGAGCTGTTTCTT.

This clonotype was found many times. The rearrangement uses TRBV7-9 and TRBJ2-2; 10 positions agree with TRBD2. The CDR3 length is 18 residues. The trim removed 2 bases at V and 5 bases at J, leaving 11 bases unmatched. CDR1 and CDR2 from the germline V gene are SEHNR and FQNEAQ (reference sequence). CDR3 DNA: TGTGCCAGCAGCTTAATCCCCCTCGGACTAGCGGTGACCGGGGAGCTGTTTTTT. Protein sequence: CASSLIPLGLAVTGELFF.

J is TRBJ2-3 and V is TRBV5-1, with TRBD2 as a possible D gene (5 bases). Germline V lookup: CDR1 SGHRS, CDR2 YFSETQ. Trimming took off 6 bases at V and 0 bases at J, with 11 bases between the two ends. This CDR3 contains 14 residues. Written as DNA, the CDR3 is TGCGCCAGCAAATGGGAGCCAAGCACAGATACGCAGTATTTT. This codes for CASKWEPSTDTQYF.